These 31 T cell receptor beta chains share one sample of origin, sequenced in a study of CD8+CD57+ T cells in acquired aplastic anemia. CDR3 and TCR beta VDJ profiling relied on genomic DNA as the template. Each CDR3 protein is one row after TCRdb ran MiXCR on the reads. Of roughly 61,000 distinct CDR3 sequences listed, less than 65% are singletons. The specimen was sorted CD4+, CD8+, or CD8+CD57+ T cells (not recorded which) from PBMCs. All receptors come from a human donor in good health, serving as a control.

The rearrangement uses TRBV19 and TRBJ2-7; D is possibly TRBD1 (7 bases). V lost 5 bases to trimming and J lost 10 bases, with 18 bases between them. This CDR3 spans 13 amino acids. Germline CDR1 reads LNHDA; CDR2 reads SQIVND (reference sequence). CDR3 amino acids: CASSSLQGTEQYF. The CDR3 nucleotides are TGTGCCAGTAGTTCACTACAGGGGACTGAACAGTACTTC.

This clonotype was counted between two and nine times. The V call is TRBV10-3, the J call TRBJ1-5, with 7 bases aligning to TRBD1. The CDR3 runs 15 residues. The ends lost 6 bases at V and 3 bases at J; junction bases unmatched: 8. Germline V CDR1 and CDR2: ENHRY, SYGVKD. CDR3 sequence reads: CAISQGDLNNQPQHF. CDR3 in DNA: TGTGCCATCAGCCAGGGGGACCTTAACAATCAGCCCCAGCATTTT.

The V gene is TRBV6-1, the J gene TRBJ2-3; TRBD2 matches at 7 bases. The CDR3 runs 13 residues. The germline V gene encodes CDR1 MNHNS and CDR2 SASEGT. The J segment lost 2 bases and the V segment lost 6 bases, leaving 2 bases of the junction unmatched. CDR3 protein: CASRAGHTDTQYF. The CDR3 DNA sequence: TGTGCCAGCAGAGCGGGGCACACAGATACGCAGTATTTT.

This sequence joins TRBV7-6 and TRBJ2-7; 14 bases are shared with TRBD2. V shed 5 bases and J 3 bases; nucleotides not matched to a gene: 6. From germline, CDR1 is SGHVS and CDR2 FNYEAQ. The CDR3 length is 16 residues. The CDR3 region has the DNA TGTGCCAGCAGCCGACTAGCGGGAGGGCCGGGCTACGAGCAGTACTTC. It translates to CASSRLAGGPGYEQYF.

Within the sample, this clonotype is medium-sized. The CDR3 region has the DNA TGTGCCAGCGTACCCCGTGCGGGATCCCAAGAGACCCAGTACTTC. Residues: CASVPRAGSQETQYF. The chain is built from TRBV2 and TRBJ2-5; maybe TRBD2 (6 bases). Germline loops: CDR1 SNHLY, CDR2 FYNNEI. Between the trimmed V and J ends, which lost 8 bases and 1 base, there was a span of 17 bases. The CDR3 consists of 15 residues.

This clonotype came up many times. The J gene is TRBJ2-7, the V gene TRBV20-1; 9 nucleotides line up with TRBD2. The CDR3 totals 15 residues. The germline V gene has CDR1 DFQATT and CDR2 SNEGSKA (reference sequence). V shed 3 bases and J 0 bases; nucleotides not matched to a gene: 6. The CDR3: CSASRLAASSYEQYF. In nucleotides, the CDR3 is TGCAGTGCTAGTAGACTAGCGGCCAGCTCCTACGAGCAGTACTTC.

The table lists this clonotype with a count of one. Written as DNA, the CDR3 is TGTGCCAGCAGTGAGGCGGGGGGTGGTGGCTACACCTTC. Translated, it gives CASSEAGGGGYTF. J is TRBJ1-2 and V is TRBV2; D perhaps matches TRBD1 (5 bases). V shed 3 bases and J shed 7 bases, with 12 bases lying between them. This CDR3 comprises 13 residues. Germline V gene data show CDR1 as SNHLY and CDR2 as FYNNEI.

This clonotype was picked up many times. The chain couples TRBV19 to TRBJ2-1; a weak D match, TRBD2 (6 bases). The CDR3 contains 17 residues. The ends were cut back, 7 bases at V and 3 bases at J, with 22 bases in the middle. Germline-derived CDR1 and CDR2 are LNHDA and SQIVND (reference sequence). CDR3 DNA sequence: TGTGCCAGTATTGGAGTCGGGGGAAGAACTTACTACAATGAGCAGTTCTTC. Translated: CASIGVGGRTYYNEQFF.

This rearrangement joins TRBV6-5 to TRBJ1-1; a possible D gene is TRBD1 (5 bases). This CDR3 is 12 amino acids long. V was cut by 2 bases and J by 7 bases, with 8 bases left in between. CDR1 is MNHEY, CDR2 SVGAGI, per germline. In nucleotides, the CDR3 is TGTGCCAGCAGTTACGGGGACGGTGAAGCTTTCTTT. This encodes CASSYGDGEAFF.

The genes are TRBV11-2 and TRBJ2-7; 8 bases line up with TRBD2. The ends lost 0 bases at V and 1 base at J; junction bases unmatched: 5. CDR1 and CDR2 (germline): SGHAT, FQNNGV. CDR3 length: 16 amino acids. In DNA, the CDR3 is TGTGCCAGCAGCTTAGAGCCAACGGGAGGGTCCTACGAGCAGTACTTC. Amino acid sequence: CASSLEPTGGSYEQYF.

The gene calls are TRBV19 and TRBJ1-6; D is unclear. Germline values: CDR1 LNHDA, CDR2 SQIVND (reference sequence). V dropped 3 bases and J dropped 15 bases, with 6 bases sitting between them. This CDR3 spans 10 amino acids. The CDR3 protein is CASSIGSLHF. CDR3 nucleotides: TGTGCCAGTAGTATTGGGAGCCTCCACTTT.

CDR3 in DNA: TGTGCCAGTAGTAAGGGACTAGCGGGGGGGCAAGAGCAGTACTTC. Translated: CASSKGLAGGQEQYF. The chain combines TRBV19 with TRBJ2-7; 16 positions match TRBD2. Germline-derived CDR1 and CDR2 are LNHDA and SQIVND (reference sequence). CDR3 length: 15 amino acids. V lost 4 bases, J lost 7 bases, and 4 bases stayed unmatched.

This clonotype was seen repeatedly, ten times or more. The chain couples TRBV2 to TRBJ2-1, with D uncertain. The CDR3 totals 13 residues. V lost 3 bases and J lost 6, with 9 bases in between. Germline lookup yields CDR1 SNHLY and CDR2 FYNNEI. CDR3 in DNA: TGTGCCAGCAGTGAGGCAAACGTCAATGAGCAGTTCTTC. It yields the protein CASSEANVNEQFF.

This chain joins TRBV2 and TRBJ2-7; 11 nucleotides align to TRBD1. The CDR3 contains 13 residues. V gave up 6 bases and J gave up 4 bases; unmatched junction bases: 2. The germline gives CDR1 SNHLY, CDR2 FYNNEI. The CDR3 DNA sequence: TGTGCCAGCAGGGACAGGGGGCAATACGAGCAGTACTTC. Its translation: CASRDRGQYEQYF.

This chain uses TRBV7-2 with TRBJ2-3, with D hard to call. Trimming took 2 bases from V and 2 from J, leaving 8 bases between them. This CDR3 is built from 14 residues. The germline gives CDR1 SGHTA, CDR2 FQGNSA. The DNA for the CDR3 is TGTGCCAGCAGCTTATTCTGGACCACAGATACGCAGTATTTT. It codes for CASSLFWTTDTQYF.

This clonotype was observed many times. The chain combines TRBV5-1 with TRBJ1-5; TRBD1 aligns across 8 bases. After removal of 0 bases from V and 1 base from J, the junction contained 3 bases not matched to a gene. The germline gives CDR1 SGHRS, CDR2 YFSETQ. The CDR3 consists of 16 residues. The CDR3 region has the DNA TGCGCCAGCAGCTTGGGGACAGGGACCAGCAATCAGCCCCAGCATTTT. Its translation: CASSLGTGTSNQPQHF.

This clonotype showed up many times. V is TRBV12-3 or TRBV12-4 and J is TRBJ1-2; D is unclear. Trimming left V 10 bases short and J 0 bases short, with 9 bases between. The CDR3 is made up of 12 amino acids. The DNA for the CDR3 is TGTGCCACCGCGAGCGCTAACTATGGCTACACCTTC. It specifies CATASANYGYTF.

The chain is built from TRBV7-2 and TRBJ2-7; D is possibly TRBD2 (6 bases). V dropped 5 bases and J dropped 0 bases, with 8 bases sitting between them. The CDR3 has 13 residues. The germline gives CDR1 SGHTA, CDR2 FQGNSA. DNA for the CDR3: TGTGCCAGCAGCAGGGGACTCTCCTACGAGCAGTACTTC. Translation: CASSRGLSYEQYF.

This clonotype has at least ten counts. The chain joins TRBV19 to TRBJ2-7, with D uncertain. The CDR3 is 13 amino acids. The germline V gene encodes CDR1 LNHDA and CDR2 SQIVND (reference sequence). V lost 0 bases to trimming and J lost 7 bases, with 10 bases between them. The CDR3 loop reads CASSIDPGWEQYF. CDR3 in DNA: TGTGCCAGTAGTATAGATCCGGGTTGGGAGCAGTACTTC.

In this sample, this clonotype turned up a few times. V and J are TRBV10-1 and TRBJ1-2; TRBD1 might be the D (5 bases). The CDR3 is 12 amino acids. Trimming removed 3 bases from V and 7 bases from J, with 9 bases in between. CDR1 WNHNN and CDR2 SYGVQD come from the germline V gene (reference sequence). The DNA for the CDR3 is TGCGCCAGCAGTGATGGGGGGTTTGGCTACACCTTC. Protein sequence: CASSDGGFGYTF.

This clonotype was found once. The rearrangement uses TRBV29-1 and TRBJ1-1, with D unresolved. Per the germline V gene, CDR1 is SQVTM and CDR2 is ANQGSEA. V shed 4 bases and J shed 8 bases, with 8 bases lying between them. There are 10 residues in the CDR3. DNA of the CDR3: TGCAGCGTTGGGACTTTAGAAGCTTTCTTT. This sequence encodes CSVGTLEAFF.

This clonotype was observed at least ten times. The V call is TRBV7-8, the J call TRBJ2-2; 7 bases align to TRBD2. Germline V gene lookup returns CDR1 SGHVS and CDR2 FQNEAQ. CDR3 length: 14 residues. After removal of 7 bases from V and 6 bases from J, the junction contained 8 bases not matched to a gene. In DNA, the CDR3 is TGTGCCAGCAACCAGCTCGCGGGGGCCGGGGAGCTGTTTTTT. Residues: CASNQLAGAGELFF.

The CDR3: CASTEATGTGDSPLHF. CDR3 DNA sequence: TGTGCCAGTACAGAGGCCACCGGGACAGGGGATTCACCCCTCCACTTT. V gene TRBV19 combines with J gene TRBJ1-6; 10 positions agree with TRBD1. V lost 7 bases to trimming and J lost 8 bases; unmatched junction nucleotides: 11. The CDR3 length is 16 residues. The germline V gene encodes CDR1 LNHDA and CDR2 SQIVND (reference sequence).

The chain joins TRBV11-1 to TRBJ2-7, with TRBD1 identical over 12 bases. In germline, CDR1 is SGHAT, CDR2 FQDESV (reference sequence). This CDR3 region has 17 residues. Losses at the gene ends were 1 base for V and 7 bases for J; bases not matched to a gene: 11. The CDR3 here is CASSLEETGTGGLEQYF. CDR3 DNA: TGTGCCAGCAGCTTAGAGGAGACCGGGACAGGGGGCCTGGAGCAGTACTTC.

This clonotype was seen only once. The chain combines TRBV7-9 with TRBJ2-7, with D possibly being TRBD1 or TRBD2 (5 bases each). The germline V gene encodes CDR1 SEHNR and CDR2 FQNEAQ (reference sequence). V dropped 4 bases and J dropped 3 bases, with 10 bases sitting between them. The CDR3 runs to 13 residues. The DNA for the CDR3 is TGTGCCAGCAGCTCGAGGGGCAACTACGAGCAGTACTTC. It is translated as CASSSRGNYEQYF. Full variable domain (remainder filled in from reference TRBV7-9 and TRBJ2-7): DTGVSQNPRHKITKRGQNVTFRCDPISEHNRLYWYRQTLGQGPEFLTYFQNEAQLEKSRLLSDRFSAERPKGSFSTLEIQRTEQGDSAMYLCASSSRGNYEQYFGPGTRLTVT.

This clonotype was counted ten times or more. DNA for the CDR3: TGTGCCAGCAGCCAACATAGCGGGAGTGGCAATGAGCAGTTCTTC. It specifies CASSQHSGSGNEQFF. The V and J genes are TRBV11-3 and TRBJ2-1; 9 bases are a match to TRBD2. The CDR3 is 15 amino acids. Per germline, CDR1 SGHNT and CDR2 YENEEA. The J segment lost 6 bases and the V segment lost 5 bases, leaving 8 bases of the junction unmatched.

Turning to this clonotype: The missing conserved phenylalanine or tryptophan at the end of this CDR3 makes a read error likely. This sequence joins TRBV11-2 and TRBJ2-3; possible D gene TRBD2, 5 bases. Germline V gene data show CDR1 as SGHAT and CDR2 as FQNNGV. Trimming removed 4 bases from V and 3 bases from J, with 14 bases in between. The CDR3 runs 15 residues. The CDR3 DNA reads as TGTGCCAGCAGCTCACCCCGGGGTGGAACAGATACGCAGTATTCT. This gives the protein CASSSPRGGTDTQYS.

This clonotype turned up a few times. The chain carries TRBV29-1 and TRBJ2-1; TRBD1 or TRBD2 may be the D gene (6 bases each). The germline CDR1 and CDR2 sequences are SQVTM and ANQGSEA. V dropped 6 bases and J dropped 4 bases, with 13 bases sitting between them. The CDR3 sequence is 13 residues long. CDR3 bases: TGCAGCGTACAGGGAGGCCGTTACAATGAGCAGTTCTTC. This sequence encodes CSVQGGRYNEQFF.

Details on this clonotype: This may be a read error, as it is one base from a much larger clone. The chain couples TRBV6-1 to TRBJ2-6, with D perhaps assigned TRBD1 or TRBD2 (5 bases each). Germline CDR1 and CDR2: MNHNS and SASEGT. This CDR3 has 13 amino acids. This CDR3 reads CAGAWTGANVPTF. The CDR3 region has the DNA TGTGCCGGCGCCTGGACTGGGGCCAACGTCCCGACTTTC.

The chain carries TRBV24-1 and TRBJ1-2; TRBD1 matches 11 bases. The ends lost 3 bases at V and 7 bases at J; junction bases unmatched: 6. The length of the CDR3 is 15 residues. Germline V gives CDR1 KGHDR, CDR2 SFDVKD. CDR3 bases: TGTGCCACCAGTGATCCCGGGACAGGGGGTCGTGGCTACACCTTC. Amino acids: CATSDPGTGGRGYTF.

This clonotype was seen at least ten times. The V call is TRBV5-1, the J call TRBJ1-6; TRBD1 is a possible D gene (6 bases). The V end was cut by 9 bases, the J end by 7 bases, with 20 bases between. Germline V gives CDR1 SGHRS, CDR2 YFSETQ. The CDR3 spans 15 residues. The CDR3 nucleotides read TGCGCCACCAAATCCGGGACAACAGGGAATTCACCCCTCCACTTT. It is translated as CATKSGTTGNSPLHF.